This entry is about one TCR beta chain. Its antigen remains unknown. A much more abundant neighbour one base away suggests this may be a read error. The amount of total RNA extracted per sample was at least 5 micrograms. This record belongs to a study of blood T cells in healthy people across ages. CDR1 is MNHEY and CDR2 is SVGAGI in the germline V gene. The CDR3 spans 14 residues. Study observations and caveats: What prevented conclusive comparison of naive and antigen-experienced cells was that PBMCs were unsorted.

Primed by a sample-barcoded 5' primer and a J-beta primer mix, a second PCR proceeded for 7 to 11 cycles. Each cDNA molecule was tagged by a template-switch adaptor with 12 random nucleotides. Every individual sample yielded 2.5 million or more paired-end reads (each containing CDR3). Each CDR3 protein is one row after TCRdb ran MiXCR on the 5' RACE reads. Found here are about 1 million distinct CDR3 sequences, 40% to 45% of them singletons; the top ten hold 15% to 20%. The sequencing sample was made of blood. The chain couples TRBV6-5 to TRBJ2-5; possibly TRBD1 for D (6 bases). The receptor was derived from a woman aged 60-75 years in good health. CDR3 DNA sequence: TGTGCCAGCAGTGACTCAGGGGTCCAAGAGACCCAGTACTTC. Amino acids: CASSDSGVQETQYF.